The 21 T cell receptor beta chains listed next were all sequenced from one sample in a study of blood T cells in healthy people across ages. Together with a sample-barcoded 5' primer, a J-beta primer mix was included in a second PCR lasting about 7 to 12 cycles. TCRdb reprocessed the 5' RACE reads via MiXCR and lists one record per CDR3 protein. Here the sample spans approximately 1.5 million distinct CDR3 sequences, roughly 32% being singletons. What was sequenced was blood. The receptors come from a woman in her 30s in good health.

The chain couples TRBV5-1 to TRBJ2-5, with D perhaps matching TRBD2 (7 bases). The CDR3 contains 16 residues. CDR1 is SGHRS, CDR2 YFSETQ, per germline. V lost 0 bases to trimming and J lost 3 bases, with 15 bases between them. The CDR3 region has the DNA TGCGCCAGCAGCTTGGTGGGACAAGGGGGGGAAGAGACCCAGTACTTC. It encodes CASSLVGQGGEETQYF.

V usage is TRBV11-2 and J usage is TRBJ1-5, with D unresolved. V was shortened by 5 bases and J by 4 bases, with 12 bases between the two germline ends. Germline V gene sequence: CDR1 SGHAT, CDR2 FQNNGV. The CDR3 has 14 amino acids. CDR3 residues: CASSRDGKNQPQHF. For the CDR3, the DNA is TGTGCCAGCAGCCGCGATGGGAAAAATCAGCCCCAGCATTTT.

V is TRBV10-3 and J is TRBJ2-3; D possibly corresponds to TRBD2 (6 bases). V was trimmed by 6 bases and J by 3 bases, leaving 13 bases between them. Germline V CDR1 and CDR2: ENHRY, SYGVKD. The CDR3 extends over 14 amino acids. CDR3 sequence reads: CAIRTSGRTDTQYF. For the CDR3, the DNA is TGTGCCATCAGGACTAGTGGGAGGACAGATACGCAGTATTTT.

This clonotype was observed once. V gene TRBV12-3 or TRBV12-4 combines with J gene TRBJ2-1; 10 bases match TRBD2. V lost 1 base and J lost 10; bases outside the gene matches: 10. This CDR3 is 16 amino acids long. CDR3: CASSLVRAGGPWEQFF. The CDR3 region has the DNA TGTGCCAGCAGTTTAGTACGAGCGGGAGGGCCATGGGAGCAGTTCTTC.

The chain employs TRBV7-9 and TRBJ1-1; the D gene is possibly TRBD1 (5 bases). There are 14 residues in the CDR3. Germline V gene data show CDR1 as SEHNR and CDR2 as FQNEAQ (reference sequence). V dropped 10 bases and J dropped 1 base, with 16 bases sitting between them. The CDR3 bases are TGTGCCACTCGAAACGGGGACCCGAACACTGAAGCTTTCTTT. Translating it yields CATRNGDPNTEAFF.

The chain couples TRBV5-4 to TRBJ2-3; maybe TRBD2 (5 bases). The CDR3 covers 16 residues. Trimming shortened V by 4 bases and J by 6 bases, and 21 bases separated the two germline ends. Germline V gene sequence: CDR1 SGHNT, CDR2 YYREEE (reference sequence). CDR3 nucleotides: TGTGCCAGCAGCCACCCACAAGGATCTAGCAGGGATACGCAGTATTTT. Amino acids: CASSHPQGSSRDTQYF.

This chain uses TRBV7-2 with TRBJ2-7; D not certain. The CDR3 consists of 14 residues. Trimming removed 5 bases at V and 2 bases at J, with 13 bases between. Looked up from germline, CDR1 is SGHTA and CDR2 is FQGNSA. Here the CDR3 DNA reads TGTGCCAGCAGCCCAACTTCGATAACCTACGAGCAGTACTTC. Its protein is CASSPTSITYEQYF.

In its sample, this clonotype was seen once. The V and J genes are TRBV5-6 and TRBJ2-4; D is uncertain. Gene TRBJ2-7 matches the end of the DNA better, so the J call may be wrong. The CDR3 contains 15 residues. Germline CDR1 SGHDT, CDR2 YYEEEE. The chain's CDR3 is CASSSAPVASYEQYF. The DNA for the CDR3 is TGTGCCAGCAGCTCTGCTCCGGTGGCCTCCTACGAGCAGTACTTC.

The chain links TRBV20-1 to TRBJ2-5, with 11 positions matching TRBD2. Trimming took 5 bases from V and 11 from J; bases not matched to a gene: 10. The CDR3 is 13 amino acids. CDR1 is DFQATT and CDR2 is SNEGSKA in the germline V gene (reference sequence). The CDR3 DNA follows: TGCAGTGCTCGCGTAGCGGGAGGGCAGGAGCAGTACTTC. Its translation is CSARVAGGQEQYF.

On this clonotype itself: This may be a read error, as it is one base from a much larger clone. The chain has TRBV29-1 and TRBJ2-7; D not resolved. The CDR3 length is 11 residues. In germline, CDR1 is SQVTM, CDR2 ANQGSEA. V lost 3 bases to trimming and J lost 3 bases, with 6 bases between them. The CDR3 sequence is CSVESYYEQYF. The DNA of the CDR3 is TGCAGCGTTGAGAGTTACTACGAGCAGTACTTC.

This clonotype was observed a few times. The chain couples TRBV5-1 to TRBJ2-3, with 8 bases lining up with TRBD1. The J segment lost 5 bases and the V segment lost 7 bases, leaving 9 bases of the junction unmatched. The CDR3 runs 14 residues. Germline values: CDR1 SGHRS, CDR2 YFSETQ. The DNA of the CDR3 is TGCGCCAGCCAGACAGGGGACACTGGAGATACGCAGTATTTT. It specifies CASQTGDTGDTQYF.

The chain employs TRBV2 and TRBJ2-2, with 9 bases aligning to TRBD1. The CDR3 has 15 residues. Losses at the gene ends were 8 bases for V and 5 bases for J; bases not matched to a gene: 9. Germline V gives CDR1 SNHLY, CDR2 FYNNEI. Here the CDR3 DNA reads TGTGCCAGCGGCCAGGACAGGGGAGGGACCGGGGAGCTGTTTTTT. Amino acid sequence: CASGQDRGGTGELFF.

This clonotype has more than one count but fewer than ten. V and J are TRBV9 and TRBJ1-1; D perhaps matches TRBD1 (5 bases). Between the trimmed V and J ends, which lost 1 base and 7 bases, there was a span of 14 bases. There are 14 residues in the CDR3. Germline V CDR1 and CDR2: SGDLS, YYNGEE. CDR3 coding DNA: TGTGCCAGCAGCGTACTGGACACCGGGATTGAAGCTTTCTTT. Translating it yields CASSVLDTGIEAFF.

This sequence joins TRBV7-3 and TRBJ2-2; TRBD2 is a possible D gene (6 bases). The V and J ends lost 2 bases and 7 bases respectively, with 14 bases between them. The germline CDR1 and CDR2 sequences are SGHTA and FQGTGA. This CDR3 is built from 15 residues. CDR3 DNA sequence: TGTGCCAGCAGCTTAGATGCAGGGAGGCTCGGGGAGCTGTTTTTT. It yields the protein CASSLDAGRLGELFF.

A single count supports this clonotype. One end of the junction is discordant with germline, which a read error may explain. The gene calls are TRBV11-2 and TRBJ1-4; D not certain. The CDR3 has 12 amino acids. Per germline, CDR1 SGHAT and CDR2 FQNNGV. The CDR3 nucleotides read TGTGCCAGCAGCTTAGAGGCAGGCCAGCAAGATTTT. This codes for CASSLEAGQQDF.

The count of this clonotype is one. The genes are TRBV20-1 and TRBJ1-1, with no clear D. The CDR3 sequence is 14 residues long. Deletions cut 1 base from V and 0 bases from J, with 9 bases between. CDR1 is DFQATT and CDR2 is SNEGSKA in the germline V gene (reference sequence). The DNA of the CDR3 is TGCAGTGCTAGAGTCGGCGGCATGAACACTGAAGCTTTCTTT. Encoded protein: CSARVGGMNTEAFF.

This chain connects TRBV20-1 to TRBJ2-3; TRBD2 is a possible D gene (5 bases). CDR1 and CDR2 (germline): DFQATT, SNEGSKA (reference sequence). The CDR3 is 15 amino acids. V was cut by 6 bases and J by 6 bases, with 22 bases left in between. The CDR3 bases are TGCAGTGCCGGCTCCGGGAACGACCACACGGATACGCAGTATTTT. It encodes CSAGSGNDHTDTQYF.

A note on this clonotype: Relative to the germline gene, one junction end is altered; a read error may explain this. The V call is TRBV2, the J call TRBJ2-7; D call uncertain. Germline values: CDR1 SNHLY, CDR2 FYNNEI. The CDR3 loop spans 14 amino acids. The chain's CDR3 is CASSDGFPTHEQYF. The CDR3 nucleotides read TGTGCCAGTAGTGATGGCTTTCCTACTCACGAGCAGTACTTC.

This clonotype was seen only a few times. J is TRBJ2-3 and V is TRBV25-1, with 7 bases lining up with TRBD2. With 4 bases clipped from V and 4 bases from J, the junction kept 14 bases outside the gene matches. Per the germline V gene, CDR1 is MGHDK and CDR2 is SYGVNS. The CDR3 sequence is 17 residues long. The CDR3 DNA reads as TGTGCCAGCAGTGGCCCTTCGGGAGGCCCCCTTCCAGATACGCAGTATTTT. Translating gives CASSGPSGGPLPDTQYF. The variable domain in full, completed from reference TRBV25-1 and TRBJ2-3, reads EADIYQTPRYLVIGTGKKITLECSQTMGHDKMYWYQQDPGMELHLIHYSYGVNSTEKGDLSSESTVSRIRTEHFPLTLESARPSHTSQYLCASSGPSGGPLPDTQYFGPGTRLTVL.

This clonotype was seen once. This CDR3 reads CTRRGLNTEAFF. In DNA, the CDR3 is TGCACCAGGAGGGGACTGAACACTGAAGCTTTCTTT. This chain uses TRBV20-1 with TRBJ1-1, with D possibly TRBD1 on 5 matching bases. The germline CDR1 and CDR2 sequences are DFQATT and SNEGSKA (reference sequence). This CDR3 contains 12 residues.

The rearrangement joins TRBV7-2 to TRBJ2-1; TRBD2 matches 7 bases. Losses at the gene ends were 0 bases for V and 11 bases for J; bases not matched to a gene: 4. The V gene's germline CDR1 is SGHTA and CDR2 FQGNSA. This CDR3 is built from 13 residues. CDR3 amino acids: CASSLAGLVKQFF. For the CDR3, the DNA is TGTGCCAGCAGCTTAGCCGGACTAGTTAAGCAGTTCTTC.